This T cell receptor (beta chain) comes out of a study of cytomegalovirus exposure and HLA in healthy donors. J lost 9 bases, V lost 8 bases, and 9 bases had no gene match. Germline loops: CDR1 GTSNPN, CDR2 SVGIG (reference sequence). This CDR3 region has 12 residues. The PCR was carried out with 60 Vbeta primers and 13 Jbeta primers. Profiled with immunoSEQ multiplex PCR; TCRdb holds only in-frame clones, not every one. The data show under 200,000 clones, with around 80% seen just once and roughly 1.5% held by the top ten. This clone was picked up a small number of times. Specimen: PBMCs. The chain uses TRBV30 and TRBJ2-2; 7 bases line up with TRBD2. This TCR was sampled from a woman under 30 in good health and CMV-seronegative. CDR3 coding DNA: TGTGCCGGATCGACTAGCCTGCGGGAGCTGTTTTTT. Translated: CAGSTSLRELFF.